One sample yielded the 11 T cell receptor beta chains listed below, sequenced in a study of Graves' ophthalmopathy and Graves' hyperthyroidism. RNA transcripts were the source from which TCR beta CDR3 regions were amplified. The workflow started with a first-round RT-PCR run with HTBI primers and then moved on to a second-round multiplex PCR. TCRdb reanalysed the multiplex PCR reads using MiXCR and keeps one entry per CDR3 protein. The data contain roughly 36,000 distinct CDR3 sequences, around half of them singletons. Sequencing was done on a sample of peripheral blood. The receptors derive from an adult woman with stable Graves' hyperthyroidism.

The chain recombines TRBV5-1 with TRBJ2-7; 12 nucleotides agree with TRBD2. J lost 6 bases, V lost 7 bases, and 8 bases had no gene match. The CDR3 has 14 residues. In germline, CDR1 is SGHRS, CDR2 YFSETQ. CDR3 DNA: TGCGCCAGCGCGACTAGCGGGAGCCCAGGCGAGCAGTACTTC. Amino acids: CASATSGSPGEQYF.

This clonotype was seen many times. The J gene is TRBJ2-2, the V gene TRBV24-1; D is possibly TRBD1 (6 bases). The CDR3 runs to 15 residues. Germline CDR1 KGHDR, CDR2 SFDVKD. The V end lost 7 bases, the J end lost 3 bases, and 14 bases lay between the germline ends. This CDR3 is CATRGPGADTGELFF. CDR3 DNA: TGTGCCACCAGGGGGCCAGGGGCGGACACCGGGGAGCTGTTTTTT.

This clonotype was recorded at least ten times. The chain employs TRBV20-1 and TRBJ1-5; D gene ambiguous. The CDR3 is made up of 13 amino acids. Germline-derived CDR1 and CDR2 are DFQATT and SNEGSKA (reference sequence). The germline V and J ends were trimmed by 5 bases and 5 bases, with 13 bases remaining between them. The CDR3 DNA is TGCAGTGCTGGCGGGGAGATAGATCAGCCCCAGCATTTT. This encodes CSAGGEIDQPQHF.

By share of the sample, this clonotype is medium-sized. The CDR3 reads CASSQDGRVSEQYF. The CDR3 DNA follows: TGTGCCAGCAGCCAAGATGGCAGGGTCAGCGAGCAGTACTTC. The chain joins TRBV14 to TRBJ2-7, with D possibly matching TRBD1 (5 bases). V was clipped by 0 bases and J by 6 bases, with 12 bases between them. This CDR3 spans 14 amino acids. Germline V gene sequence: CDR1 SGHDN, CDR2 FVKESK.

This rearrangement joins TRBV20-1 to TRBJ1-6; 7 nucleotides agree with TRBD1. The CDR3 runs to 15 residues. Germline trimming cut 3 bases from V and 6 bases from J; bases unmatched to any gene: 8. CDR1 and CDR2 (germline): DFQATT, SNEGSKA (reference sequence). CDR3 DNA: TGCAGTGCTAGGTGGAGGGGGCGTCCTAATTCACCCCTCCACTTT. The encoded protein is CSARWRGRPNSPLHF.

This clonotype was counted ten times or more. The chain uses TRBV6-6 and TRBJ1-1; D uncertain. Germline V gene lookup returns CDR1 MNHNY and CDR2 SVGAGI (reference sequence). The CDR3 totals 14 residues. The ends were cut back, 6 bases at V and 0 bases at J, with 11 bases in the middle. CDR3 protein: CASSPDGLNTEAFF. DNA for the CDR3: TGTGCCAGCAGCCCGGACGGATTGAACACTGAAGCTTTCTTT.

This clonotype is labeled large. The chain employs TRBV2 and TRBJ1-2; D uncertain. Germline CDR1 is SNHLY and CDR2 is FYNNEI. V lost 3 bases and J 4 bases, leaving 18 bases between the germline ends. The CDR3 is made up of 16 amino acids. The CDR3: CASSDAYSLLLYGYTF. CDR3 nucleotides: TGTGCCAGCAGTGATGCATACAGTCTGCTCCTCTATGGCTACACCTTC.

The chain has TRBV6-1 and TRBJ2-7; 7 bases fit TRBD1. V gave up 7 bases and J gave up 2 bases; unmatched junction bases: 5. The CDR3 length is 13 residues. The V gene's germline CDR1 is MNHNS and CDR2 SASEGT. CDR3 in DNA: TGTGCCAGCAATAACAGGGGCCCCTACGAGCAGTACTTC. Translated: CASNNRGPYEQYF.

Ten or more counts support this clonotype. The chain recombines TRBV3-1 with TRBJ2-6; 10 bases map to TRBD2. Trimming removed 6 bases from V and 0 bases from J; junction bases left unmatched: 5. Germline V gives CDR1 LGHDT, CDR2 YNNKEL (reference sequence). The CDR3 sequence is 17 residues long. Here the CDR3 reads CASSRTSGTSGANVLTF. The CDR3, as DNA: TGTGCCAGCAGTAGGACTAGCGGAACCTCTGGGGCCAACGTCCTGACTTTC.

This clonotype was seen at least ten times. The genes are TRBV7-9 and TRBJ1-4, with a possible D match to TRBD1 (6 bases). The CDR3 has 14 amino acids. Between the trimmed V and J ends, which lost 0 bases and 8 bases, there was a span of 10 bases. Germline values: CDR1 SEHNR, CDR2 FQNEAQ (reference sequence). The CDR3 loop is CASSLAGQNEKLFF. The CDR3 coding sequence is TGTGCCAGCAGCTTAGCTGGACAGAACGAAAAACTGTTTTTT.

The chain combines TRBV5-1 with TRBJ2-7; 9 bases are a match to TRBD2. The CDR3 is 14 amino acids. V lost 0 bases, J lost 2 bases, and 0 bases stayed unmatched. The germline CDR1 and CDR2 sequences are SGHRS and YFSETQ. The CDR3 DNA reads as TGCGCCAGCAGCTTGGGGACTAGCGCCTACGAGCAGTACTTC. This encodes CASSLGTSAYEQYF.